This T cell receptor beta chain was recovered during a study of T cell repertoires in cytomegalovirus infection (dated by TCRdb to the late 2010s). Turning to the overall study: Peptide stimulations targeted recently identified HLA-C-restricted CMV epitopes, whose presentation resists viral immunomodulation, together with well-studied HLA-B-restricted epitopes. Because public TCR beta signatures pointed to carriage of CMV infection together with the matching HLA type, the HLA type of each donor mattered for the analysis. On the study overall, not on this receptor specifically: In the ex vivo response, HLA-C-restricted CMV-specific TCR beta clonotypes were dominant, and in two of eight donors the single most frequent clonotype came from this HLA-C-restricted group. In both this cohort and an independent cohort of 352 donors, the cumulative frequency of public TCR beta family members distinguished carriers of CMV infection plus the relevant HLA type.

Explained via the paper, the treatment or condition label denotes: in vitro stimulation with specific CMV peptide epitopes to enrich CMV-specific T cells. CDR1 and CDR2 (KGHDR, SFDVKD) derive from the germline V gene. The CDR3 sequence holds 17 residues, the cysteine and phenylalanine included. Only CDR3 DNA is held: 51 bases, read in frame from base 1. V lost 2 bases and J lost 9 bases, and the count of bases not matched to a germline gene is 10. The sample was run on an Illumina HiSeq 1500. The public sequencing data were trimmed at Q25 with fastp and processed into clonotypes with MiXCR by TCRdb, which kept only in-frame beta chains. Each CDR3 protein appears once, grouped with its most common genes and DNA. Here the sample has a few hundred thousand distinct CDR3 sequences; about 35% occur a single time. The ten largest clones represent roughly 14% of the sample. This clonotype registers as medium-sized (0.01 to 0.1%) within its sample. What antigen it recognizes has not been identified. Base quality data are lacking; no much larger clone is found one base away.

This TCR derives from a human donor in good health (CMV status not recorded). Some clones in this sample may be carry-over from other donors' samples. Here the chain combines TRBV24-1 and TRBJ2-1, with TRBD2 identical over 12 junction bases. The sample was cultured PBMCs, taken from culture after CMV antigen stimulation. The DNA sequence follows: TGTGCCACCAGTGATTCGGAAGCGGCTAGCGGGAGGGTTGAGCAGTTCTTC. It encodes CATSDSEAASGRVEQFF.